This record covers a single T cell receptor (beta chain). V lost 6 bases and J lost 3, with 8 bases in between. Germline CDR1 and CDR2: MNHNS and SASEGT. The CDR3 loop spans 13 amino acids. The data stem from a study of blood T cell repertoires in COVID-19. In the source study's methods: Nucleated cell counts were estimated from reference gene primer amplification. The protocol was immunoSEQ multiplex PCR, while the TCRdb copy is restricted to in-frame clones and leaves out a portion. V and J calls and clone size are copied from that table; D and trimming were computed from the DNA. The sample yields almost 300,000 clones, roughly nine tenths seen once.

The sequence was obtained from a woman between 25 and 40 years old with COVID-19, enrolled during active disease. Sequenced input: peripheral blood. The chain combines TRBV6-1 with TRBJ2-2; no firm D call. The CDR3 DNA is TGTGCCAGCAGAGCACAGTACACCGGGGAGCTGTTTTTT. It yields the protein CASRAQYTGELFF.